The rows below give T cell receptor beta chains drawn from one sample of a study of CD8+ T cells in alopecia areata. Clones were read by immunoSEQ multiplex PCR, and TCRdb kept only the in-frame ones, dropping some. Among roughly 170,000 clones listed, roughly 62% were seen once. This specimen was CD8+ T cells sorted from blood, taken at week 24, from a patient treated with tofacitinib. The receptors stem from a human donor with alopecia areata. Both conserved end residues are trimmed from each CDR3. Each record gives: V gene, J gene, CDR3 protein.

>TRBV20-1|TRBJ2-2
SAYNTGELF
>TRBV2|TRBJ2-5
ASSLTSGGGETQY
>TRBV13|TRBJ1-5
ASSLGRQPQH
>TRBV13|TRBJ2-1
ASSACPGLPECNEQF
>TRBV19|TRBJ1-5
ASGDRVHNQPQH
>TRBV6-6|TRBJ2-2
ASSPGGRELF
>TRBV7-9|TRBJ2-7
ASSPSSYEQY
>TRBV6-5|TRBJ2-7
ASSDREGSYEQY
>TRBV27|TRBJ2-1
ASRSLADNEQF
>TRBV6-5|TRBJ2-7
ASSYNYEQY
>TRBV7-9|TRBJ1-1
ASSLTTMNTEAF
>TRBV27|TRBJ1-1
ASSETQVLNTEAF
>TRBV13|TRBJ2-7
ASSPGRGQTYEQY
>TRBV6-6|TRBJ2-1
ASSKGGVEKQF
>TRBV29-1|TRBJ2-1
SDGTGSSYNEQF
>TRBV7-9|TRBJ2-5
ASRTGLETQY
>TRBV4-1|TRBJ1-2
ASSPIRRRGVSNYGYT
>TRBV30|TRBJ2-2
AWSPPTENTGELF
>TRBV19|TRBJ1-1
ASSISGQGNTEAF
>TRBV15|TRBJ2-2
ATSGDRGSTGELF
>TRBV11-2|TRBJ1-6
ASSLVRQVGSPLH
>TRBV5-8|TRBJ2-2
ASREETGTGELF
>TRBV6-5|TRBJ2-5
ASSYAGEETQY
>TRBV10-3|TRBJ2-3
AISESGQGFADTQY
>TRBV11-2|TRBJ2-3
ASSLLRDTQY
>TRBV6-5|TRBJ2-7
ASSSSGGYEQY
>TRBV4-1|TRBJ2-7
ASSQAIDYEQY
>TRBV5-6|TRBJ2-7
ASSLSATRHEQY
>TRBV5-8|TRBJ2-7
ASSLRSYEQY
>TRBV23-1|TRBJ1-1
ASSLGQVNTEAF
>TRBV11-2|TRBJ2-2
ASSPTQNTGELF
>TRBV9|TRBJ2-2
ASSASASGELF
>TRBV7-2|TRBJ2-7
ASRGDSTYEQY
>TRBV6-1|TRBJ2-1
ASRRRDRGYDEQF
>TRBV27|TRBJ2-3
ASSSDSPPADPSDTQY
>TRBV7-8|TRBJ1-2
ASSLGDLLYGYT
>TRBV13|TRBJ1-1
ASSSSRWPNTEAF
>TRBV4-1|TRBJ1-1
ASSQLGTAAEAF
>TRBV19|TRBJ1-5
ASSKNDQPQH
>TRBV7-9|TRBJ2-6
ASSSNSGANVLT
>TRBV2|TRBJ1-3
ASRQAAGNTIY
>TRBV5-6|TRBJ2-5
ASSHRTSGAQETQY
>TRBV7-9|TRBJ2-1
ASSRTDNEQF
>TRBV13|TRBJ2-7
ASSDRTYEQY
>TRBV13|TRBJ1-2
ASSSFTTGQDGYT
>TRBV30|TRBJ1-6
AWSGQGNSPLH